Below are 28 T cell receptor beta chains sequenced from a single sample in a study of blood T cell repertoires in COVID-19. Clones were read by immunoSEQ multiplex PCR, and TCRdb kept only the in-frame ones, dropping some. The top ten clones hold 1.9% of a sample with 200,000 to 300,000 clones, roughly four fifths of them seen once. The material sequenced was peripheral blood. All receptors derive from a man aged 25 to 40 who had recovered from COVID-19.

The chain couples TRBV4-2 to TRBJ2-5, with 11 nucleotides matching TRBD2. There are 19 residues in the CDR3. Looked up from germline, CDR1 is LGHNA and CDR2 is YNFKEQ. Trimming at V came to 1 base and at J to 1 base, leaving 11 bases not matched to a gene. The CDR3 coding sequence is TGTGCCAGCAGCCAAGTAGGGCCAGCTAGCGGGGGGTCCCAAGAGACCCAGTACTTC. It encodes CASSQVGPASGGSQETQYF.

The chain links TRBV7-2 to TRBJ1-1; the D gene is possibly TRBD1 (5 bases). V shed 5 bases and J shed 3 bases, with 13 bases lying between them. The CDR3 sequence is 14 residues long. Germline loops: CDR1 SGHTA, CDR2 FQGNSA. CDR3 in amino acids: CASSPETAHTEAFF. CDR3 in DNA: TGTGCCAGCAGCCCCGAGACAGCGCACACTGAAGCTTTCTTT.

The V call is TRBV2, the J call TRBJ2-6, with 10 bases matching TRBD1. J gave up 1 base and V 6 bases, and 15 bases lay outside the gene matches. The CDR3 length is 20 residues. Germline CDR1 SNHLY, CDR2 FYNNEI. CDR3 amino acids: CASSGRPPGQGSSGANVLTF. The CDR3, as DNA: TGTGCCAGCAGCGGCCGGCCTCCGGGACAGGGGAGTTCTGGGGCCAACGTCCTGACTTTC.

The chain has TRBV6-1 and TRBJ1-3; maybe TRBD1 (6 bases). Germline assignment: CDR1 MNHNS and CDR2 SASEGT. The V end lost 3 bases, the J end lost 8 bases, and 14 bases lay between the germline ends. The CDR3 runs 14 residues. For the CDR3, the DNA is TGTGCCAGCAGTGAGCCGACAGGCGCGGACACCATATATTTT. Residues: CASSEPTGADTIYF.

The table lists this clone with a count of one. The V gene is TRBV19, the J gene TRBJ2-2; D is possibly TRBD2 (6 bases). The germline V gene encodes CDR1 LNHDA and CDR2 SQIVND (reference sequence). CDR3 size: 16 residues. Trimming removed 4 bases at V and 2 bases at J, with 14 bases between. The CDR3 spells CASSRLGFLNTGELFF. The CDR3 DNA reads TGTGCCAGTAGTAGACTAGGTTTTCTCAACACCGGGGAGCTGTTTTTT.

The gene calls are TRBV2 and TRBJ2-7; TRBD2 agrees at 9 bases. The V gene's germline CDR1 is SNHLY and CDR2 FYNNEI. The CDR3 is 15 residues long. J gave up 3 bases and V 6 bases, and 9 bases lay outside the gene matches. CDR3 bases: TGTGCCAGCAGCATTAGCGGGGGATACCGCTACGAGCAGTACGTC. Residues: CASSISGGYRYEQYV.

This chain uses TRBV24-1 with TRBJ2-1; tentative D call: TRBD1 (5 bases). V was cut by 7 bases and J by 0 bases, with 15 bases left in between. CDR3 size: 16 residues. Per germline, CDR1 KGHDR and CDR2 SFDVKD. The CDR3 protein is CATSQTTGSSYNEQFF. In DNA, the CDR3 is TGTGCCACCAGCCAGACAACAGGTAGCTCCTACAATGAGCAGTTCTTC.

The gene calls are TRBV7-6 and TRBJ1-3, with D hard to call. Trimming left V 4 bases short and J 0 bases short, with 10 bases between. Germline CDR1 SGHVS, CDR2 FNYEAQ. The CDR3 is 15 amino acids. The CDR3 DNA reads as TGTGCCAGCAGCTCCCAGGTACTCTCTGGAAACACCATATATTTT. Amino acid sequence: CASSSQVLSGNTIYF.

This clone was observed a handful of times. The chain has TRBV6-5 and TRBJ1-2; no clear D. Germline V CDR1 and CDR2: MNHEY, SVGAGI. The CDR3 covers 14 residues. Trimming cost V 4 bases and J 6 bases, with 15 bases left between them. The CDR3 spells CASSSRGRINGYTF. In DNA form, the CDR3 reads TGTGCCAGCAGTTCTCGAGGGAGAATCAATGGCTACACCTTC.

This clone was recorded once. The CDR3 spells CASRNGGSGTQYF. As DNA, the CDR3 is TGTGCCAGCAGAAACGGGGGGTCGGGGACCCAGTACTTC. V usage is TRBV28 and J usage is TRBJ2-5; TRBD2 aligns across 7 bases. V lost 6 bases to trimming and J lost 7 bases; unmatched junction nucleotides: 8. This CDR3 comprises 13 residues. Germline CDR1 reads MDHEN; CDR2 reads SYDVKM.

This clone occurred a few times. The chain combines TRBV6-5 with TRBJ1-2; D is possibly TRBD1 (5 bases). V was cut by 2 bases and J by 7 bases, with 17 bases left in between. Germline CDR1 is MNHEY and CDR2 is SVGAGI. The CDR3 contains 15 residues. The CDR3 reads CASSYSSWGDSGYTF. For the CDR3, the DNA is TGTGCCAGCAGTTACAGTAGCTGGGGGGATAGTGGCTACACCTTC.

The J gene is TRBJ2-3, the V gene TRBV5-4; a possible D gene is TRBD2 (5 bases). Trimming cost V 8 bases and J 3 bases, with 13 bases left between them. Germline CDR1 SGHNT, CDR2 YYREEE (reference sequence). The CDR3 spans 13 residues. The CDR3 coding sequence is TGTGCCAGTGGGTCTCGAGGGACAGATACGCAGTATTTT. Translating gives CASGSRGTDTQYF.

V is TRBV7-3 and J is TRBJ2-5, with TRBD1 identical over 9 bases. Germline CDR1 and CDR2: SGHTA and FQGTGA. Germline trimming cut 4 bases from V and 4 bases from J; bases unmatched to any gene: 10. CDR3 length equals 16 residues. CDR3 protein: CASSSGWTGAGETQYF. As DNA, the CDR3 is TGTGCCAGCAGCTCGGGGTGGACAGGGGCAGGAGAGACCCAGTACTTC.

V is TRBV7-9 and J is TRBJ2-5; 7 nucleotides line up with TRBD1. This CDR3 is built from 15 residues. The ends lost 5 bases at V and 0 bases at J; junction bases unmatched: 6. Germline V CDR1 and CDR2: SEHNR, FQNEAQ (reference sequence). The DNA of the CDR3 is TGTGCCAGCAGCATAGGGACAGTTCACCAAGAGACCCAGTACTTC. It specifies CASSIGTVHQETQYF.

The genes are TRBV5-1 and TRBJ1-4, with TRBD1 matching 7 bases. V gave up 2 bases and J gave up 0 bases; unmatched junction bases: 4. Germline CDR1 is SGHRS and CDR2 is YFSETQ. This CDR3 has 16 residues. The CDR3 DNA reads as TGCGCCAGCAGCTTTCGACAGGGCGCAACTAATGAAAAACTGTTTTTT. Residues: CASSFRQGATNEKLFF.

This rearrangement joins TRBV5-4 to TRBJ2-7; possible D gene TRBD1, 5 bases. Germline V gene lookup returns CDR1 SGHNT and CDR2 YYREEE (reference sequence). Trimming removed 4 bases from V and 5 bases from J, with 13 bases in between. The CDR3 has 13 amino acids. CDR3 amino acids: CASSGAGINEQYF. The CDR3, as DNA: TGTGCCAGCAGCGGGGCAGGGATAAACGAGCAGTACTTC.

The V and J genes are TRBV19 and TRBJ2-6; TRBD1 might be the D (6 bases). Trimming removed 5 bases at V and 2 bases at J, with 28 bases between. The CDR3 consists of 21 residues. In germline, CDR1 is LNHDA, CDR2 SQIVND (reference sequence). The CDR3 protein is CASSLRDMHMLWGAGANVLTF. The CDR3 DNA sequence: TGTGCCAGTAGTCTTCGGGACATGCATATGCTGTGGGGCGCTGGGGCCAACGTCCTGACTTTC.

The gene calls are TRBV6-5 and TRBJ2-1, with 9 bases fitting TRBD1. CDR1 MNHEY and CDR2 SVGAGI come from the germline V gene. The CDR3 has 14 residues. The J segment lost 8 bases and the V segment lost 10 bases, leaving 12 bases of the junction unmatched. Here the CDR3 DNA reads TGTGCCACCCGGAAGGGACAGGGTGTTGATGAGCAGTTCTTC. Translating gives CATRKGQGVDEQFF.

The CDR3 loop reads CASSQDGGGVDIQYF. The DNA of the CDR3 is TGTGCCAGCAGCCAAGACGGGGGGGGAGTGGACATTCAGTACTTC. The J gene is TRBJ2-4, the V gene TRBV3-1 (or the pseudogene TRBV3-2), with 8 bases aligning to TRBD2. CDR1 and CDR2 (germline): LGHDT, YNNKEL (reference sequence). V lost 0 bases and J lost 8; bases outside the gene matches: 6. CDR3 length equals 15 residues.

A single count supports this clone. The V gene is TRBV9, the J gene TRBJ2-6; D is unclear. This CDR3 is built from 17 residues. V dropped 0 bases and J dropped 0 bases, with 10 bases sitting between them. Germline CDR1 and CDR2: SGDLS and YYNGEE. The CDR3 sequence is CASSVGSSSSGANVLTF. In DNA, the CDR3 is TGTGCCAGCAGCGTAGGGAGCTCCTCCTCTGGGGCCAACGTCCTGACTTTC.

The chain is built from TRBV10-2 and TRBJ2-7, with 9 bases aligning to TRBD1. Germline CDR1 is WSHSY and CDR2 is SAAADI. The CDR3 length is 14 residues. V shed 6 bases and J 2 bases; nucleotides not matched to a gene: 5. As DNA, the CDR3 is TGCGCCAGCAGCGACAGGGGGGTACCCTACGAGCAGTACGTC. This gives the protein CASSDRGVPYEQYV.

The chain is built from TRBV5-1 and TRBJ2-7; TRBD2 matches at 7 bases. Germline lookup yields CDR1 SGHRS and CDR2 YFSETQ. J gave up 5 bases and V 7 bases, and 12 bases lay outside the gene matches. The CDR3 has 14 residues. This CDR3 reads CASGRGPPDHEQYF. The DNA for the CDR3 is TGCGCCAGCGGGAGGGGCCCACCGGACCACGAGCAGTACTTC.

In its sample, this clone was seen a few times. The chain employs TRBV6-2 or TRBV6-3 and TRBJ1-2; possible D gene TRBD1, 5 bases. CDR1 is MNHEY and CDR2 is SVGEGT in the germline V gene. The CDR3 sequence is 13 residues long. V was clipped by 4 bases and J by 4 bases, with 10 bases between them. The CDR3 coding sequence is TGTGCCAGCAGTTTTAGGGGCCGCTATGGCTACACCTTC. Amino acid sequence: CASSFRGRYGYTF.

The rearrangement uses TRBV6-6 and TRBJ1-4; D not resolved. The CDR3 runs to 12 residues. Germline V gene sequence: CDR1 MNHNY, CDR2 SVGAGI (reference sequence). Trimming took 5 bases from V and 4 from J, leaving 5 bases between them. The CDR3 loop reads CASSSLNEKLFF. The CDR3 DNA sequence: TGTGCCAGCAGTAGCCTTAATGAAAAACTGTTTTTT.

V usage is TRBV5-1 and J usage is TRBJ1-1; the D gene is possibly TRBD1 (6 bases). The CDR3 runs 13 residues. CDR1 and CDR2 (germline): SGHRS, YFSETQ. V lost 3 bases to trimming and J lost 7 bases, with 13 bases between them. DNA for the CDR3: TGCGCCAGCAGCTCGGACAGATTTGGTGAAGCTTTCTTT. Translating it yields CASSSDRFGEAFF.

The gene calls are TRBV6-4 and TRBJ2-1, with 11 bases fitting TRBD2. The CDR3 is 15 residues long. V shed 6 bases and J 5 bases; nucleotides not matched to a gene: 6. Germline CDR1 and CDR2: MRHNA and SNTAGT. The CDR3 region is CASSHSGGGNNEQFF. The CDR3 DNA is TGTGCCAGCAGCCATAGCGGGGGGGGAAACAATGAGCAGTTCTTC.

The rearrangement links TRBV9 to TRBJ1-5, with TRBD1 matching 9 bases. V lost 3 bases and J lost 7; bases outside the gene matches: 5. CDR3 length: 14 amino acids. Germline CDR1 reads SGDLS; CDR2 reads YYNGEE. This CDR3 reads CASSGGQGGQPQHF. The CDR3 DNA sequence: TGTGCCAGCAGCGGGGGACAGGGAGGACAGCCCCAGCATTTT.

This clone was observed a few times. This chain's CDR3 is CASRKGTVNSPLHF. DNA for the CDR3: TGTGCCAGCCGTAAAGGGACAGTCAATTCACCCCTCCACTTT. The gene calls are TRBV2 and TRBJ1-6; 7 nucleotides match TRBD1. V lost 8 bases, J lost 7 bases, and 8 bases stayed unmatched. Germline CDR1 and CDR2: SNHLY and FYNNEI. The CDR3 covers 14 residues.